The 4 T cell receptor beta chains given below trace back to one sample, sequenced in a study of cytomegalovirus exposure and HLA in healthy donors. Use of 60 Vbeta and 13 Jbeta primers characterized the PCR. Measured with immunoSEQ multiplex PCR; TCRdb has only the in-frame clones, and not every one. Altogether around 100,000 clones are present, around three quarters being singletons, with the ten largest covering 0.85% to 0.9%. Sequencing was carried out using PBMCs. The receptors originated from a woman between 25 and 40 years old in good health and CMV-seronegative.

The chain links TRBV27 to TRBJ1-1; tentatively, D is TRBD1 (5 bases). This CDR3 contains 14 residues. Germline V gives CDR1 MNHEY, CDR2 SMNVEV (reference sequence). The V end lost 2 bases, the J end lost 0 bases, and 7 bases lay between the germline ends. The CDR3 sequence is CASSLQGLNTEAFF. The CDR3, as DNA: TGTGCCAGCAGTTTACAGGGTTTGAACACTGAAGCTTTCTTT.

This clone turned up a few times. The gene calls are TRBV29-1 and TRBJ2-3, with TRBD1 matching 9 bases. The CDR3 is 14 amino acids. Germline V lookup: CDR1 SQVTM, CDR2 ANQGSEA. The junction had 4 bases not matched to a gene; V was cut back by 4 bases and J by 2 bases. DNA of the CDR3: TGCAGCGTTGCCCACAGGGGGCACACAGATACGCAGTATTTT. Translation: CSVAHRGHTDTQYF.

Only a few counts were recorded for this clone. J is TRBJ1-1 and V is TRBV6-5, with D possibly TRBD1 on 6 matching bases. This CDR3 contains 14 residues. The germline gives CDR1 MNHEY, CDR2 SVGAGI. Trimming removed 9 bases from V and 0 bases from J, with 14 bases in between. The CDR3 is CASWDILMNTEAFF. The CDR3 DNA is TGTGCCAGTTGGGACATCTTAATGAACACTGAAGCTTTCTTT.

J is TRBJ1-2 and V is TRBV28; 7 bases align to TRBD1. CDR1 and CDR2 (germline): MDHEN, SYDVKM. The CDR3 length is 13 residues. The V and J ends lost 2 bases and 8 bases, in that order; junction bases with no gene match: 5. The CDR3 loop is CASSLNRGMGYTF. DNA of the CDR3: TGTGCCAGCAGTTTAAACAGGGGTATGGGCTACACCTTC.